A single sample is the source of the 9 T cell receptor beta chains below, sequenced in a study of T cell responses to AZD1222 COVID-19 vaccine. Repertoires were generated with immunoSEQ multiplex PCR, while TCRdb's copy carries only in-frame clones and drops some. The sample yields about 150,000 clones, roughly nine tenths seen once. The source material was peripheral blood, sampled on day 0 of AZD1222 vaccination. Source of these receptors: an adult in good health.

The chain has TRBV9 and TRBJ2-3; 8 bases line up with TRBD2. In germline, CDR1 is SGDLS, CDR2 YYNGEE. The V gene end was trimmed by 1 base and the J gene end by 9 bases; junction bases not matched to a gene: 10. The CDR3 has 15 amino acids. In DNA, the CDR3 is TGTGCCAGCAGCGTAAAATCAGCGGGAGATATCACGCAGTATTTT. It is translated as CASSVKSAGDITQYF.

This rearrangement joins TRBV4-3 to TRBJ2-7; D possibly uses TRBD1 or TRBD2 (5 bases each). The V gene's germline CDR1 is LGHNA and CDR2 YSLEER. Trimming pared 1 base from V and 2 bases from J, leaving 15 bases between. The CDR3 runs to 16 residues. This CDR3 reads CASSQVWDPLAYEQYF. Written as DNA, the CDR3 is TGCGCCAGCAGCCAAGTATGGGACCCGTTGGCCTACGAGCAGTACTTC.

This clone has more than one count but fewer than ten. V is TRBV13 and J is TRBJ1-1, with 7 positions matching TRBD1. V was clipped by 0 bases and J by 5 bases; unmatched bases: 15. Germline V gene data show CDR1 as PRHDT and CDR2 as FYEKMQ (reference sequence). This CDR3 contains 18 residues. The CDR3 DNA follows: TGTGCCAGCAGCTTAGGCGGTCGACAGGGAATTGGTGGAACTGAAGCTTTCTTT. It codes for CASSLGGRQGIGGTEAFF.

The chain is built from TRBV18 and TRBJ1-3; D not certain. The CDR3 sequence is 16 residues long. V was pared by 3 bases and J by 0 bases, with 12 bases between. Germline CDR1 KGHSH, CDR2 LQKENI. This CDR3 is CASSPSQPNSGNTIYF. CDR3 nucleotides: TGTGCCAGCTCACCGTCACAGCCCAACTCTGGAAACACCATATATTTT.

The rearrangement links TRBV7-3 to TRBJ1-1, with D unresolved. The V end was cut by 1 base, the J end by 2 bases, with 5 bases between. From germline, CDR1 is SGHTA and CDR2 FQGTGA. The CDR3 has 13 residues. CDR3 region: CASSLIANTEAFF. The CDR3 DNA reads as TGTGCCAGCAGCTTAATAGCAAACACTGAAGCTTTCTTT.

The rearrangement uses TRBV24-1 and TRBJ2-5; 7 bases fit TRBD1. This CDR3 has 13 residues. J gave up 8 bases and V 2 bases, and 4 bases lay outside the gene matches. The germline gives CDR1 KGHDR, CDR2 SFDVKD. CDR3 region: CATSDSGGFTQYF. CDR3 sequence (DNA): TGTGCCACCAGTGATTCAGGGGGTTTTACCCAGTACTTC.

CDR3 sequence (DNA): TGCGCCAGCAGTGACCAGCGGGGAACAGATACGCAGTATTTT. Protein product: CASSDQRGTDTQYF. The chain recombines TRBV10-1 with TRBJ2-3, with 7 bases that match TRBD2. CDR1 WNHNN and CDR2 SYGVQD come from the germline V gene (reference sequence). V lost 3 bases and J lost 3; bases outside the gene matches: 3. This CDR3 contains 14 residues.

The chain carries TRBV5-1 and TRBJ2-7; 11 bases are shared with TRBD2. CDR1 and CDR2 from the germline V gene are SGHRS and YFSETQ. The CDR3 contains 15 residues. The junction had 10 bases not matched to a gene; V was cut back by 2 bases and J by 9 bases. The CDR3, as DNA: TGCGCCAGCAGCTTAGGACTAGCGGGCGCTAAGTGGCAGTACTTC. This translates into CASSLGLAGAKWQYF.

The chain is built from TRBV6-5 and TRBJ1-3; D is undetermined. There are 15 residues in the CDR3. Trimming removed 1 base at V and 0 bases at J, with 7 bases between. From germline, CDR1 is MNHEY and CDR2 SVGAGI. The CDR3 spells CASSYFPGSGNTIYF. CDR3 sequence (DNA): TGTGCCAGCAGTTACTTCCCGGGCTCTGGAAACACCATATATTTT.